The 27 T cell receptor beta chains reported below all come from one sample, sequenced in a study of identical twins. TCRdb itself ran the 5' RACE reads through MiXCR, one entry per CDR3 protein. The sample consists of about 530,000 distinct CDR3 sequences, roughly 15% of them appearing once. These data were also reused for a study on yellow fever vaccine responses in identical twins.

The sequencing sample was made of CD4+ T cells sorted from blood. The receptor source for this set is a woman aged 18-29 years in good health.

The chain combines TRBV7-2 with TRBJ2-3, with 12 nucleotides matching TRBD2. Trimming cost V 1 base and J 7 bases; bases outside gene matches: 6. Per the germline V gene, CDR1 is SGHTA and CDR2 is FQGNSA. The CDR3 is 16 residues long. The CDR3 sequence: CASSLGTSGTQHTQYF. The CDR3 bases are TGTGCCAGCAGCTTAGGGACTAGCGGGACCCAGCATACGCAGTATTTT.

The chain recombines TRBV20-1 with TRBJ2-7; D ambiguous. The germline V gene encodes CDR1 DFQATT and CDR2 SNEGSKA (reference sequence). Trimming pared 3 bases from V and 2 bases from J, leaving 8 bases between. The CDR3 consists of 12 residues. CDR3 sequence (DNA): TGCAGTGCTAGCCCCACGGCCTACGAGCAGTACTTC. Protein: CSASPTAYEQYF.

This clonotype has just a few counts. The rearrangement joins TRBV7-9 to TRBJ2-7; D is undetermined. The V and J ends lost 1 base and 5 bases respectively, with 6 bases between them. The CDR3 spans 12 residues. Germline assignment: CDR1 SEHNR and CDR2 FQNEAQ (reference sequence). The CDR3 spells CASSLVDHEQYV. CDR3 DNA: TGTGCCAGCAGCTTAGTGGACCACGAGCAGTACGTC.

The rearrangement joins TRBV3-2 to TRBJ2-2; the table names TRBD1, a call not compared with the DNA. TRBV3-2 is a listed pseudogene. CDR3 length: 15 amino acids. CDR3 in DNA: TGTGCCACCGAGGGGGGGGCGCTGGCCACCGGGGAGCTGTTTTTT. Translating gives CATEGGALATGELFF.

The CDR3 is CASAVGAGLQETQYF. DNA of the CDR3: TGTGCCAGCGCCGTAGGAGCGGGACTCCAAGAGACCCAGTACTTC. The chain is built from TRBV5-6 and TRBJ2-5, with TRBD2 matching 7 bases. The length of the CDR3 is 15 residues. The ends lost 7 bases at V and 1 base at J; junction bases unmatched: 10. The germline V gene has CDR1 SGHDT and CDR2 YYEEEE.

This clonotype was seen only a few times. This chain joins TRBV7-9 and TRBJ2-1; 8 nucleotides agree with TRBD2. Germline-derived CDR1 and CDR2 are SEHNR and FQNEAQ (reference sequence). The J segment lost 4 bases and the V segment lost 4 bases, leaving 6 bases of the junction unmatched. The CDR3 has 15 amino acids. The CDR3 region has the DNA TGTGCCAGCAGCTCTCCGGGACTAGAGTACAATGAGCAGTTCTTC. Translated, it gives CASSSPGLEYNEQFF.

This chain connects TRBV2 to TRBJ2-1; TRBD1 matches at 7 bases. This CDR3 has 14 amino acids. Germline V lookup: CDR1 SNHLY, CDR2 FYNNEI. Germline trimming cut 4 bases from V and 4 bases from J; bases unmatched to any gene: 4. The CDR3 loop is CASSGQGQYNEQFF. The CDR3 nucleotides read TGTGCCAGCAGTGGACAGGGTCAATACAATGAGCAGTTCTTC.

This clonotype has only a few counts. The CDR3 sequence: CASSQIRGLGGYTF. The CDR3 coding sequence is TGTGCCAGCAGCCAAATCAGGGGGCTTGGTGGCTACACCTTC. The chain couples TRBV12-3 or TRBV12-4 to TRBJ1-2, with 8 bases that match TRBD1. The CDR3 totals 14 residues. With 6 bases clipped from V and 7 bases from J, the junction kept 10 bases outside the gene matches.

The CDR3 here is CASSLAQLSYEQYV. The CDR3 region has the DNA TGTGCCAGCAGCTTAGCGCAGCTTTCCTACGAGCAGTACGTC. The chain joins TRBV7-8 to TRBJ2-7; D remains unclear. CDR3 length equals 14 residues. With 0 bases removed from V and 1 base from J, the gap between germline ends came to 7 bases. In germline, CDR1 is SGHVS, CDR2 FQNEAQ.

The rearrangement joins TRBV24-1 to TRBJ1-2; 7 nucleotides line up with TRBD1. With V trimmed by 4 bases and J by 7 bases, 14 bases remained unmatched. The CDR3 extends over 16 amino acids. Germline-derived CDR1 and CDR2 are KGHDR and SFDVKD. The CDR3 is CATSDRLVDREGGYTF. The DNA of the CDR3 is TGTGCCACCAGTGACCGCCTCGTTGACAGGGAAGGTGGCTACACCTTC.

This clonotype was counted between two and nine times. The gene calls are TRBV12-3 or TRBV12-4 and TRBJ2-1, with 11 bases matching TRBD2. Unmatched junction bases numbered 8, after V lost 3 bases and J lost 10 bases. The CDR3 runs to 15 residues. The CDR3, as DNA: TGTGCCAGCAGTTTTACGGGACTAGCGGTCGAAGAGCAGTTCTTC. This codes for CASSFTGLAVEEQFF.

The chain is built from TRBV24-1 and TRBJ2-5; TRBD2 is a possible D gene (7 bases). Germline V gene sequence: CDR1 KGHDR, CDR2 SFDVKD. This CDR3 region has 16 residues. V was trimmed by 7 bases and J by 1 base, leaving 18 bases between them. The CDR3 loop is CATSDRRGAVQETQYF. Written as DNA, the CDR3 is TGTGCCACCAGCGACCGACGGGGGGCTGTCCAAGAGACCCAGTACTTC.

The gene calls are TRBV29-1 and TRBJ2-3, with 9 positions matching TRBD2. Losses at the gene ends were 8 bases for V and 2 bases for J; bases not matched to a gene: 8. Looked up from germline, CDR1 is SQVTM and CDR2 is ANQGSEA. The CDR3 consists of 14 residues. In DNA, the CDR3 is TGCAGCACCCTTAGCGGGAGTTTCACAGATACGCAGTATTTT. Encoded protein: CSTLSGSFTDTQYF.

The chain uses TRBV29-1 and TRBJ2-4; D is unclear. The length of the CDR3 is 13 residues. The germline CDR1 and CDR2 sequences are SQVTM and ANQGSEA. Trimming pared 6 bases from V and 6 bases from J, leaving 15 bases between. CDR3 nucleotide sequence: TGCAGCGTGAGAAGACTTGGACGAAACATTCAGTACTTC. Translated, it gives CSVRRLGRNIQYF. Together with reference TRBV29-1 and TRBJ2-4, the CDR3 gives the full variable domain: SAVISQKPSRDICQRGTSLTIQCQVDSQVTMMFWYRQQPGQSLTLIATANQGSEATYESGFVIDKFPISRPNLTFSTLTVSNMSPEDSSIYLCSVRRLGRNIQYFGAGTRLSVL.

The V gene is TRBV20-1, the J gene TRBJ2-2; TRBD2 is a possible D gene (5 bases). With 5 bases removed from V and 6 bases from J, the gap between germline ends came to 13 bases. The CDR3 is 13 residues long. Germline assignment: CDR1 DFQATT and CDR2 SNEGSKA (reference sequence). CDR3 loop: CSARTPSSGELFF. CDR3 nucleotide sequence: TGCAGTGCTCGGACTCCCTCGTCCGGGGAGCTGTTTTTT.

This clonotype was observed many times. The chain has TRBV7-2 and TRBJ2-4; D is ambiguous. Trimming stripped 5 bases from V and 0 bases from J, with 8 bases between. Germline V gene data show CDR1 as SGHTA and CDR2 as FQGNSA. The CDR3 length is 14 residues. The CDR3 spells CASSETVAKNIQYF. The CDR3 DNA reads as TGTGCCAGCAGCGAAACAGTAGCCAAAAACATTCAGTACTTC.

In this sample, this clonotype turned up a few times. The chain links TRBV29-1 to TRBJ2-2, with 12 bases matching TRBD2. Trimming at V came to 5 bases and at J to 4 bases, leaving 8 bases not matched to a gene. Per the germline V gene, CDR1 is SQVTM and CDR2 is ANQGSEA. CDR3 size: 16 residues. The CDR3 DNA reads as TGCAGCGTTAGGCTAGCGGGGGGGCGAGGCACCGGGGAGCTGTTTTTT. It codes for CSVRLAGGRGTGELFF.

This clonotype appeared a few times. The chain is built from TRBV19 and TRBJ2-3; a possible D gene is TRBD2 (5 bases). Germline V gives CDR1 LNHDA, CDR2 SQIVND (reference sequence). The CDR3 totals 13 residues. The germline V and J ends were trimmed by 6 bases and 5 bases, with 12 bases remaining between them. CDR3 sequence (DNA): TGTGCCAGTAGGACTAACTGGGGAGATACGCAGTATTTT. Its protein is CASRTNWGDTQYF.

The chain has TRBV4-1 and TRBJ1-1; D not certain. The CDR3 contains 15 residues. V shed 2 bases and J shed 0 bases, with 10 bases lying between them. Per germline, CDR1 MGHRA and CDR2 YSYEKL. Written as DNA, the CDR3 is TGCGCCAGCAGCCAAAACGCCTTGTTGAACACTGAAGCTTTCTTT. It encodes CASSQNALLNTEAFF.

This clonotype was recorded at least ten times. The CDR3 reads CATLAFDEQFF. Written as DNA, the CDR3 is TGTGCCACCCTAGCATTCGATGAGCAGTTCTTC. The J gene is TRBJ2-1, the V gene TRBV10-3, with D perhaps TRBD2 (5 bases). V dropped 10 bases and J dropped 8 bases, with 12 bases sitting between them. Per the germline V gene, CDR1 is ENHRY and CDR2 is SYGVKD. The CDR3 contains 11 residues.

The rearrangement joins TRBV20-1 to TRBJ2-1, with 9 nucleotides matching TRBD2. This CDR3 is 14 amino acids long. Germline trimming cut 7 bases from V and 0 bases from J; bases unmatched to any gene: 4. Germline V gene lookup returns CDR1 DFQATT and CDR2 SNEGSKA (reference sequence). The CDR3 is CSGAGGPSYNEQFF. The CDR3 DNA reads TGCAGTGGCGCGGGGGGGCCCTCCTACAATGAGCAGTTCTTC.

This chain uses TRBV2 with TRBJ1-6, with D hard to call. The CDR3 length is 16 residues. Trimming shortened V by 1 base and J by 0 bases, and 7 bases separated the two germline ends. Germline CDR1 reads SNHLY; CDR2 reads FYNNEI. The CDR3 here is CASSEGGSSYNSPLHF. CDR3 DNA: TGTGCCAGCAGTGAAGGGGGTTCCTCCTATAATTCACCCCTCCACTTT.

Only a few counts were recorded for this clonotype. The gene calls are TRBV5-1 and TRBJ2-5; D is possibly TRBD1 (6 bases). The germline V gene has CDR1 SGHRS and CDR2 YFSETQ. This CDR3 region has 15 residues. The germline V and J ends were trimmed by 7 bases and 0 bases, with 16 bases remaining between them. CDR3: CASGASDRYQETQYF. The CDR3 nucleotides read TGCGCCAGCGGGGCCTCCGACAGGTACCAAGAGACCCAGTACTTC.

The rearrangement uses TRBV12-3 or TRBV12-4 and TRBJ2-2; D may be TRBD1 or TRBD2 (7 bases each). V was shortened by 6 bases and J by 9 bases, with 20 bases between the two germline ends. The CDR3 extends over 15 amino acids. CDR3 nucleotides: TGTGCCAGCAGCCCAGGGGGGGCTAGTACCCGGGAGCTGTTTTTT. Translation gives CASSPGGASTRELFF.

This clonotype has more than one count but fewer than ten. The chain carries TRBV7-9 and TRBJ2-2, with 7 positions matching TRBD2. V dropped 6 bases and J dropped 7; count of bases not matched to a gene: 8. CDR3 length: 14 residues. Per the germline V gene, CDR1 is SEHNR and CDR2 is FQNEAQ (reference sequence). The CDR3 sequence: CASSTQRDGGELFF. The CDR3 nucleotides are TGTGCCAGCAGTACACAGCGGGACGGCGGGGAGCTGTTTTTT.

The chain uses TRBV5-1 and TRBJ2-5; D tentatively fits TRBD1 or TRBD2 (5 bases each). Germline CDR1 SGHRS, CDR2 YFSETQ. The V end was cut by 6 bases, the J end by 3 bases, with 12 bases between. This CDR3 has 13 amino acids. The CDR3 protein is CASTTGTKETQYF. The DNA for the CDR3 is TGCGCCAGCACCACCGGGACCAAAGAGACCCAGTACTTC.

This clonotype was detected only a few times. V gene TRBV29-1 combines with J gene TRBJ1-2; no firm D call. Germline lookup yields CDR1 SQVTM and CDR2 ANQGSEA. This CDR3 contains 12 residues. V lost 3 bases to trimming and J lost 6 bases, with 11 bases between them. This CDR3 is CSVDAGPNGYTF. Here the CDR3 DNA reads TGCAGCGTTGACGCCGGGCCTAATGGCTACACCTTC.